This T cell receptor (beta chain) was sequenced for a study of blood T cell repertoires in COVID-19. Study in general: Material from acute and convalescent COVID-19 was sourced from the United States, Italy and Spain. Nucleic acid was either cDNA or gDNA, and it came from T cells, B-cell-depleted T cells, or PBMCs.

In the authors' workflow: Reference gene primer amplification yielded estimated nucleated cell counts. Here immunoSEQ multiplex PCR was the method, and the copy in TCRdb shows in-frame clones only, minus some. The DNA was the basis for D and trimming; V, J and clone size are from that table. This table holds some 29,000 clones, around 82% found once. The TCR comes from a man older than 75 with active COVID-19. The sample was peripheral blood.

The CDR3 sequence is CASSPRGAGTGRTEAFF. In DNA, the CDR3 is TGTGCCAGCAGCCCTAGGGGGGCCGGGACAGGGCGCACTGAAGCTTTCTTT. The chain uses TRBV7-2 and TRBJ1-1; 9 nucleotides align to TRBD1. Germline V CDR1 and CDR2: SGHTA, FQGNSA. CDR3 length equals 17 residues. With V trimmed by 5 bases and J by 4 bases, 14 bases remained unmatched.